The sample holds one count of the clone carrying this TCR beta chain. Its matching antigen is unknown. This record comes from a study of post-analysis software for immune sequencing data. Study-wide background: Secondary progressive, relapsing-remitting and progressive-relapsing multiple sclerosis were among the included disease courses.

Whole-study findings and limits: Clustering by F measure revealed strong co-clustering among samples prepared together in one batch. The study found significantly lower normalized Chao1 diversity in multiple sclerosis patients than in controls. Patients had higher frequencies than controls of roughly five TRBV segments, including TRBV5-6, TRBV5-1 and TRBV20-1.

Tagging with unique molecular identifiers was a feature of the TCR beta cDNA libraries. About 540,000 cDNA molecules were obtained from roughly 0.93 to 9.6 million T cells. One entry per CDR3 protein, called by TCRdb with MiXCR from the PCR reads. The data show approximately 160,000 distinct CDR3 sequences, roughly 30% seen once. The CDR3 spans 15 residues. V lost 3 bases and J lost 7; bases outside the gene matches: 11. Material for sequencing was blood. The chain links TRBV12-3 or TRBV12-4 to TRBJ1-1, with 7 positions matching TRBD1. The TCR comes from a girl aged 10 to 17 with multiple sclerosis. DNA for the CDR3: TGTGCCAGCAGTTTTGGGGACAGACGGGCAAATGAAGCTTTCTTT. Protein sequence: CASSFGDRRANEAFF.